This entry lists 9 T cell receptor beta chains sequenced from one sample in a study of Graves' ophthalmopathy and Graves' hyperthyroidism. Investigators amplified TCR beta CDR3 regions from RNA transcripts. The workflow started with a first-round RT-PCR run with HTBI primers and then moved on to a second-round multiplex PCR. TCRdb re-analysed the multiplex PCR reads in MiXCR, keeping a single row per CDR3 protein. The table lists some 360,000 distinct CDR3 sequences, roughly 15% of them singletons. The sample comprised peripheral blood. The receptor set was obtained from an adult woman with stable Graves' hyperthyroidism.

CDR3 protein: CASRRTGGNQPQHF. The CDR3 DNA reads as TGTGCCAGCAGGAGGACAGGTGGCAATCAGCCCCAGCATTTT. The chain links TRBV12-3 or TRBV12-4 to TRBJ1-5, with 7 bases lining up with TRBD1. The CDR3 length is 14 residues. The ends lost 6 bases at V and 2 bases at J; junction bases unmatched: 4.

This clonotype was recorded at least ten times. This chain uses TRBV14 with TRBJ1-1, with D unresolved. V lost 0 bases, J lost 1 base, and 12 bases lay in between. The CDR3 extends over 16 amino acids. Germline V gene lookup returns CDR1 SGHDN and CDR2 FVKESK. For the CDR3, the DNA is TGTGCCAGCAGCCAAGATCCCGGGTCCCAGAACACTGAAGCTTTCTTT. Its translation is CASSQDPGSQNTEAFF.

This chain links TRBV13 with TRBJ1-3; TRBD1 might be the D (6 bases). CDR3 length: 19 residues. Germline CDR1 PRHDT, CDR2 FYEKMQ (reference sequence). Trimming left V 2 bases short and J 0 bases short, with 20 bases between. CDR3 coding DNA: TGTGCCAGCAGCTTATTTCTCAGCAGGGGACGGAGCTCTGGAAACACCATATATTTT. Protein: CASSLFLSRGRSSGNTIYF.

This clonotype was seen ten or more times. CDR3 nucleotide sequence: TGTGCCAGCAGCCCCCAGGGGACAGACTATGGCTACACCTTC. Translation: CASSPQGTDYGYTF. V usage is TRBV12-3 or TRBV12-4 and J usage is TRBJ1-2, with TRBD1 identical over 7 bases. J lost 3 bases, V lost 6 bases, and 7 bases had no gene match. The length of the CDR3 is 14 residues.

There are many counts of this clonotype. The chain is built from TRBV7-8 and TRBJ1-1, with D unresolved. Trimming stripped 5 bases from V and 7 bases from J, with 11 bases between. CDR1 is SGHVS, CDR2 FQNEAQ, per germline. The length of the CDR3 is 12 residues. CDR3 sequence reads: CASSLAMSEAFF. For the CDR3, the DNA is TGTGCCAGCAGCCTCGCGATGAGTGAAGCTTTCTTT. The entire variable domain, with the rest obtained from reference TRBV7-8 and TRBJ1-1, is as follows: GAGVSQSPRYKVAKRGQDVALRCDPISGHVSLFWYQQALGQGPEFLTYFQNEAQLDKSGLPSDRFFAERPEGSVSTLKIQRTQQEDSAVYLCASSLAMSEAFFGQGTRLTVV.

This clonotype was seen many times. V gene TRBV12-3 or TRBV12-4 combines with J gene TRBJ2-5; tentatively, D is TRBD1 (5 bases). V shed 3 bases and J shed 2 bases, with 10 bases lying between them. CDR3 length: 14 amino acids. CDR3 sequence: CASSFQGAQETQYF. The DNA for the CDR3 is TGTGCCAGCAGTTTCCAGGGCGCTCAAGAGACCCAGTACTTC.

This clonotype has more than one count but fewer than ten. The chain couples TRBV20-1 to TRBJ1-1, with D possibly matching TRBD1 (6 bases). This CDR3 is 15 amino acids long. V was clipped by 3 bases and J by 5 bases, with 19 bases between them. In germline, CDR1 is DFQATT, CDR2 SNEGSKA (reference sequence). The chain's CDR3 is CSASVGQRGGTEAFF. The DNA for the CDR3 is TGCAGTGCTAGTGTGGGGCAGCGAGGGGGGACTGAAGCTTTCTTT.

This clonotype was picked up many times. The CDR3 spells CASSESRQQNTEAFF. The DNA of the CDR3 is TGCGCCAGCAGTGAGTCGAGGCAGCAGAACACTGAAGCTTTCTTT. The rearrangement uses TRBV10-2 and TRBJ1-1; unclear D gene. The CDR3 extends over 15 amino acids. Germline V CDR1 and CDR2: WSHSY, SAAADI. The V gene lost 0 bases and the J gene lost 1 base, with 9 bases spanning the gap.

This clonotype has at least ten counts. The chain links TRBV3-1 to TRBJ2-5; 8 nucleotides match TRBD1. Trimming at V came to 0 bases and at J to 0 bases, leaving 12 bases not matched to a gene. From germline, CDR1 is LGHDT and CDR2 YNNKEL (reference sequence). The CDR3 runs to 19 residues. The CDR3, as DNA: TGTGCCAGCAGCCAAGACTTTTCCATGACAGGGGCGTACCAAGAGACCCAGTACTTC. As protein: CASSQDFSMTGAYQETQYF.